The T cell receptor beta chain under discussion was sequenced for a study of shared clonotypes between healthy human individuals. As processed by the authors: Junction-only immunoSEQ sequences carried no quality scores, so filtering differed. Sequenced by immunoSEQ multiplex PCR; TCRdb stores in-frame clones only, minus some. V, J and clone size reflect that table, while D and trimming were determined from the DNA. The sample has over a million clones; around three quarters are singletons. CDR1 and CDR2 (germline): MRHNA, SNTAGT. Trimming removed 6 bases from V and 6 bases from J, with 15 bases in between. CDR3 size: 13 residues.

The chain carries TRBV6-4 and TRBJ2-7; D gene uncertain. The source is a man aged 18 to 29 in good health. Some clones in this sample may be carry-over from other donors' samples. Sequencing input: memory CD4+ T cells from PBMCs. Subset noted: CD45RA-negative fraction. In DNA, the CDR3 is TGTGCCAGCAGCGACCAACCGGGTGGCGAGCAGTACTTC. Amino acids: CASSDQPGGEQYF.